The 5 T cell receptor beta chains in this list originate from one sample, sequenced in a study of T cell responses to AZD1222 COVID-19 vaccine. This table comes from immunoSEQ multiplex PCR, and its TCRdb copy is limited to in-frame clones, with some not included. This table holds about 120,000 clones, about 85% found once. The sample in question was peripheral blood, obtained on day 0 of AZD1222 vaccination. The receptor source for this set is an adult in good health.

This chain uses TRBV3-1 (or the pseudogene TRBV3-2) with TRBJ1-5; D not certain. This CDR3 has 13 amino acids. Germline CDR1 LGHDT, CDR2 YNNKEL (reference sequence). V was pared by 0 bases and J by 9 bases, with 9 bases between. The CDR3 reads CASSQDMARPQHF. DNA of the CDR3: TGTGCCAGCAGCCAAGACATGGCGCGGCCCCAGCATTTT.

CDR3: CSAVTRGEQYF. The DNA of the CDR3 is TGCAGCGCCGTTACCCGGGGCGAGCAGTACTTC. The chain couples TRBV29-1 to TRBJ2-7; perhaps TRBD2 as D (5 bases). The CDR3 spans 11 residues. Germline CDR1 is SQVTM and CDR2 is ANQGSEA. With 7 bases removed from V and 6 bases from J, the gap between germline ends came to 13 bases.

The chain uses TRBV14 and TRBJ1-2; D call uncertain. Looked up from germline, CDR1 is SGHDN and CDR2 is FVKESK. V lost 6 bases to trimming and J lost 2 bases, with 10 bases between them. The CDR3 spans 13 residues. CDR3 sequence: CASSQLGNYGYTF. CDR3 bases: TGTGCCAGCAGTCAACTAGGGAACTATGGCTACACCTTC. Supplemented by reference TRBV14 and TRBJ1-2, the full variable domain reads EAGVTQFPSHSVIEKGQTVTLRCDPISGHDNLYWYRRVMGKEIKFLLHFVKESKQDESGMPNNRFLAERTGGTYSTLKVQPAELEDSGVYFCASSQLGNYGYTFGSGTRLTVV.

The CDR3 nucleotides are TGTGCCAGCAGTTTGAGAGGGAAGAGGGGCACAGATACGCAGTATTTT. This codes for CASSLRGKRGTDTQYF. This chain links TRBV27 with TRBJ2-3; TRBD2 might be the D (5 bases). This CDR3 is 16 amino acids long. Trimming stripped 3 bases from V and 1 base from J, with 14 bases between. From germline, CDR1 is MNHEY and CDR2 SMNVEV (reference sequence).

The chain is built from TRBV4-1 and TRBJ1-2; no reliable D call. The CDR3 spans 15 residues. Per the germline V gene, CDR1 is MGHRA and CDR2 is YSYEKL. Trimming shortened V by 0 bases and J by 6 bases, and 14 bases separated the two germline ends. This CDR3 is CASSQETASSNGYTF. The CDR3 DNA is TGCGCCAGCAGCCAAGAGACCGCTAGTTCCAATGGCTACACCTTC.